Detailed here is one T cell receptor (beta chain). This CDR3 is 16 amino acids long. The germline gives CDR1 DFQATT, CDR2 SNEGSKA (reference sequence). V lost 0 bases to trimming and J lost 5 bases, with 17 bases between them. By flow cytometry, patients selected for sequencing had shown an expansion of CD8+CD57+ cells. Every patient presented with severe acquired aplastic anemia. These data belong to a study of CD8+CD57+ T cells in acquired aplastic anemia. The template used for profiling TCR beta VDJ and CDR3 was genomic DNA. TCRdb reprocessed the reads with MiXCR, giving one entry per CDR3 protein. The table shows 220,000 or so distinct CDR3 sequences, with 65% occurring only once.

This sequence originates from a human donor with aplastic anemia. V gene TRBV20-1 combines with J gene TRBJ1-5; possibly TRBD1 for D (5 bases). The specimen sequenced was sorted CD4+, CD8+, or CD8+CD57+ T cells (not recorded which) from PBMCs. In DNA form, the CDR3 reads TGCAGTGCTAGAGATATAGGTCCCGGGGGATATCAGCCCCAGCATTTT. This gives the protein CSARDIGPGGYQPQHF.